Sequencing of this T cell receptor beta chain was carried out in a study of blood T cell repertoires in COVID-19. The wider study: Acute-phase and convalescent COVID-19 samples originated in the United States, Italy and Spain. PBMCs, B-cell-depleted T cells, or T cells provided the cDNA or gDNA that made up the material.

Individuals aged about 18 to 90 years were recruited from roughly 22 US areas. The study assigned cohorts using participant-reported clinical history. Assay: immunoSEQ multiplex PCR; the TCRdb copy retains only in-frame clones and omits some. Among 130,000 or so clones, roughly 80% were seen once, and the ten largest hold about 2.3%. V lost 5 bases and J lost 3; bases outside the gene matches: 14. The CDR3 spans 16 residues. The germline V gene has CDR1 SGHDT and CDR2 YYEEEE. The rearrangement links TRBV5-6 to TRBJ2-7, with 7 bases lining up with TRBD1. The TCR comes from a middle-aged man with acute COVID-19. The sample comprised PBMCs or T cells enriched from blood (not recorded which). The CDR3 nucleotides are TGTGCCAGCAGAGAGACCGGACAGGCGGACCACTACGAGCAGTACTTC. Protein product: CASRETGQADHYEQYF. Full variable domain (outside the CDR3, taken from reference TRBV5-6 and TRBJ2-7): DAGVTQSPTHLIKTRGQQVTLRCSPKSGHDTVSWYQQALGQGPQFIFQYYEEEERQRGNFPDRFSGHQFPNYSSELNVNALLLGDSALYLCASRETGQADHYEQYFGPGTRLTVT.